This T cell receptor (beta chain) was identified during a study of T cell responses to AZD1222 COVID-19 vaccine. Findings and limits, study-wide: Possibly, clonal diversity was underestimated; donors were largely white British and included more females. Repertoire sampling was restricted to post-peak T cell response timepoints.

Of note for this clone: Antigen unknown.

Measured with immunoSEQ multiplex PCR; TCRdb has only the in-frame clones, and not every one. There are roughly 87,000 clones in the sample; 88% occur only once, and 6% to 7.5% lies in the top ten. CDR1 and CDR2 from the germline V gene are SGHTA and FQGNSA. V was clipped by 1 base and J by 5 bases, with 15 bases between them. The CDR3 extends over 15 amino acids. Researchers grouped second doses given at about 4 or about 12 weeks into one pool. The clonotype originates from an adult who received the AZD1222 COVID-19 vaccine. This chain joins TRBV7-2 and TRBJ2-7; weak D call: TRBD1 (5 bases). This material consisted of peripheral blood, taken 28 days after the second AZD1222 dose. This CDR3 is CASSLVRQGFNEQYF. In DNA, the CDR3 is TGTGCCAGCAGCTTAGTCAGGCAGGGTTTCAACGAGCAGTACTTC.